Following are 17 T cell receptor beta chains from one sample sequenced in a study of T cells in Graves' hyperthyroidism and ophthalmopathy (dated by TCRdb to about 2019). The library was built by means of multiplex PCR. TCRdb shows the sequencer as Illumina HiSeq 2000. The TCR beta CDR3 regions were amplified from RNA transcripts. The TCR CDR3 was subjected to a first round of RT-PCR using the HTBI primer set and the Qiagen OneStep RT-PCR kit. In-frame beta chains were kept once TCRdb had trimmed the public reads at Q25 with fastp and called clones with MiXCR. One record per CDR3 amino acid sequence lists the most common genes and DNA. The sample has under 650,000 distinct CDR3 sequences on record, around 15% of them singletons. The top ten constitute about 3.8% of the sample. The sequenced sample was blood. The receptors originated from a woman in her thirties with Graves' hyperthyroidism.

This clonotype has only a few counts. CDR3 region: CSAEDGTSGSLDEQFF. CDR3 DNA: TGCAGTGCAGAGGACGGGACTAGCGGGAGTTTGGATGAGCAGTTCTTC. The chain links TRBV20-1 to TRBJ2-1, with 14 nucleotides matching TRBD2. V was pared by 6 bases and J by 8 bases, with 12 bases of the junction left unmatched. The CDR3 spans 16 residues. Germline V gene lookup returns CDR1 DFQATT and CDR2 SNEGSKA (reference sequence).

This rearrangement joins TRBV19 to TRBJ2-7, with 7 bases fitting TRBD1. Germline V CDR1 and CDR2: LNHDA, SQIVND (reference sequence). CDR3 length: 15 residues. V was pared by 5 bases and J by 0 bases, with 7 bases of the junction left unmatched. The CDR3 DNA follows: TGTGCCAGTAGTTCGGCAGGGGGTGACTCCTACGAGCAGTACTTC. Encoded protein: CASSSAGGDSYEQYF.

This clonotype was seen ten or more times. The V gene is TRBV19, the J gene TRBJ2-3; D might be TRBD1 (6 bases). CDR1 LNHDA and CDR2 SQIVND come from the germline V gene (reference sequence). The CDR3 runs to 15 residues. Between the trimmed V and J ends, which lost 10 bases and 0 bases, there was a span of 17 bases. For the CDR3, the DNA is TGTGCCACCTCGCCCGGGACAACCAGCACAGATACGCAGTATTTT. Its translation is CATSPGTTSTDTQYF.

This clonotype occurred many times. The chain uses TRBV7-2 and TRBJ2-3, with D perhaps given as TRBD1 or TRBD2 (6 bases each). CDR1 is SGHTA, CDR2 FQGNSA, per germline. The germline V and J ends were trimmed by 4 bases and 4 bases, with 12 bases remaining between them. The CDR3 extends over 14 amino acids. In DNA form, the CDR3 reads TGTGCCAGCAGCTACCTCGGGGGCGCAGATACGCAGTATTTT. Residues: CASSYLGGADTQYF.

This clonotype has ten or more counts. This chain joins TRBV27 and TRBJ1-1, with 7 nucleotides matching TRBD1. There are 13 residues in the CDR3. Losses at the gene ends were 3 bases for V and 8 bases for J; bases not matched to a gene: 6. The germline V gene encodes CDR1 MNHEY and CDR2 SMNVEV (reference sequence). DNA of the CDR3: TGTGCCAGCAGTTTGACAGGGTTTCGGGAAGCTTTCTTT. Translation: CASSLTGFREAFF.

There are a few counts of this clonotype. V and J are TRBV29-1 and TRBJ2-5; D possibly corresponds to TRBD2 (6 bases). Deletions cut 6 bases from V and 4 bases from J, with 12 bases between. The CDR3 runs 12 residues. Per the germline V gene, CDR1 is SQVTM and CDR2 is ANQGSEA. In nucleotides, the CDR3 is TGCAGCGTGGGGGGACCAGCAGAGACCCAGTACTTC. This codes for CSVGGPAETQYF.

This clonotype has at least ten counts. The rearrangement uses TRBV2 and TRBJ1-1; the match to TRBD1 covers 8 bases. The V segment lost 7 bases and the J segment 6 bases; nucleotides outside the gene matches: 13. Per germline, CDR1 SNHLY and CDR2 FYNNEI. This CDR3 comprises 15 residues. CDR3 loop: CASKLDRGGNPEAFF. The CDR3 coding sequence is TGTGCCAGCAAGCTCGACAGGGGAGGTAACCCTGAAGCTTTCTTT.

This clonotype has only a few counts. The chain has TRBV5-5 and TRBJ1-2; 11 bases agree with TRBD1. This CDR3 has 13 amino acids. Germline CDR1 reads SGHKS; CDR2 reads YYEKEE (reference sequence). V was clipped by 6 bases and J by 7 bases; unmatched bases: 5. The CDR3 sequence is CASTRTGGSGYTF. The CDR3 DNA follows: TGTGCCAGCACCCGGACAGGGGGCTCTGGCTACACCTTC.

This clonotype was counted ten times or more. This chain links TRBV2 with TRBJ2-4; tentatively, D is TRBD1 (6 bases). This CDR3 has 13 residues. Germline V gene sequence: CDR1 SNHLY, CDR2 FYNNEI. The germline V and J ends were trimmed by 6 bases and 6 bases, with 12 bases remaining between them. DNA of the CDR3: TGTGCCAGCAGGCACCGGGACATAAACATTCAGTACTTC. This codes for CASRHRDINIQYF.

This clonotype was seen repeatedly, ten times or more. The rearrangement links TRBV5-1 to TRBJ2-1; a weak D match, TRBD1 (5 bases). The ends were cut back, 5 bases at V and 7 bases at J, with 16 bases in the middle. Germline CDR1 reads SGHRS; CDR2 reads YFSETQ. The CDR3 has 14 residues. DNA for the CDR3: TGCGCCAGCAGTCAGGGATCCTCGGGTAATGAGCAGTTCTTC. Protein product: CASSQGSSGNEQFF.

In this sample, this clonotype turned up a few times. The chain joins TRBV6-1 to TRBJ1-2; possible D gene TRBD1, 5 bases. The CDR3 is 16 amino acids. Trimming stripped 7 bases from V and 6 bases from J, with 24 bases between. Germline V lookup: CDR1 MNHNS, CDR2 SASEGT. The DNA of the CDR3 is TGTGCCAGCACCTTACGTGGGGCCGCCGGTCGCCATGGCTACACCTTC. Translation: CASTLRGAAGRHGYTF.

The table lists this clonotype with many counts. The V gene is TRBV12-3 or TRBV12-4, the J gene TRBJ2-7, with D possibly being TRBD1 or TRBD2 (7 bases each). The V end was cut by 6 bases, the J end by 3 bases, with 15 bases between. The CDR3 length is 14 residues. The CDR3 DNA is TGTGCCAGCAGAGGGGGGGACAGAGGCTACGAGCAGTACTTC. Its protein product is CASRGGDRGYEQYF.

V is TRBV19 and J is TRBJ2-7, with 9 bases identical to TRBD1. Looked up from germline, CDR1 is LNHDA and CDR2 is SQIVND (reference sequence). The CDR3 is made up of 13 amino acids. Trimming took 4 bases from V and 7 from J; bases not matched to a gene: 5. CDR3 residues: CASSTWTGEEQYF. The CDR3 nucleotides read TGTGCCAGTAGTACCTGGACAGGGGAGGAGCAGTACTTC.

This clonotype occurred many times. The DNA of the CDR3 is TGTGCCAGCAGCTTGGGACAGGCAGCCTACGAGCAGTACTTC. This codes for CASSLGQAAYEQYF. The V call is TRBV7-2, the J call TRBJ2-7; 8 bases align to TRBD1. Per the germline V gene, CDR1 is SGHTA and CDR2 is FQGNSA. Losses at the gene ends were 3 bases for V and 2 bases for J; bases not matched to a gene: 3. CDR3 size: 14 residues.

This chain links TRBV20-1 with TRBJ2-1; no reliable D call. V was pared by 6 bases and J by 8 bases, with 20 bases between. CDR3 size: 14 residues. Germline V gives CDR1 DFQATT, CDR2 SNEGSKA (reference sequence). The CDR3 coding sequence is TGCAGTGCCGACGGTAGGCGGAGTTTCGATGAGCAGTTCTTC. Translated: CSADGRRSFDEQFF.

Ten or more counts support this clonotype. The V gene is TRBV3-1, the J gene TRBJ1-1; no clear D. The V end was cut by 4 bases, the J end by 5 bases, with 14 bases between. Germline V gene data show CDR1 as LGHDT and CDR2 as YNNKEL (reference sequence). This CDR3 contains 14 residues. CDR3 protein: CASSPPRSRTEAFF. Written as DNA, the CDR3 is TGTGCCAGCAGCCCCCCCCGGAGTAGGACTGAAGCTTTCTTT.

This clonotype was detected only a few times. V is TRBV20-1 and J is TRBJ2-3; the D gene is possibly TRBD1 (7 bases). V gave up 6 bases and J gave up 2 bases, with 21 bases separating them. Germline lookup yields CDR1 DFQATT and CDR2 SNEGSKA (reference sequence). The CDR3 totals 16 residues. The CDR3 spells CSAKGRRGLNTDTQYF. In nucleotides, the CDR3 is TGCAGTGCAAAGGGACGGAGGGGGCTCAACACAGATACGCAGTATTTT.